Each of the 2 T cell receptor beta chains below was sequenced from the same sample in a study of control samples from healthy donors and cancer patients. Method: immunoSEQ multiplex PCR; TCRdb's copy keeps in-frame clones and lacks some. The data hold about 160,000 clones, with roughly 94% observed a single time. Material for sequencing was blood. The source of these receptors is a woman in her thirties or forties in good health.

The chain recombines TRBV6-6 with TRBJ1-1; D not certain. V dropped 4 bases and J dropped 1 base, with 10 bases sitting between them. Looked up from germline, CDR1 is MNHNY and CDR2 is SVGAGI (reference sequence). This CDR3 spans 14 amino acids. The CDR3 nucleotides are TGTGCCAGCAGTTCGACACTATCGAACACTGAAGCTTTCTTT. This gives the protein CASSSTLSNTEAFF.

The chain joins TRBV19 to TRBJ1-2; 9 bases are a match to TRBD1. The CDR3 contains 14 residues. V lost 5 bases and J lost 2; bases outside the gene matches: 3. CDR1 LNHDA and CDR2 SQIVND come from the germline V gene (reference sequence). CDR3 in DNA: TGTGCCAGTAGTTACGGACAGGGGAACTATGGCTACACCTTC. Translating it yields CASSYGQGNYGYTF.